A single sample is the source of the 15 T cell receptor beta chains below, sequenced in a study of T-cell reconstitution after alpha-beta-depleted transplantation in children. Unique molecular identifiers tagged the TCRbeta library. MiXCR was run by TCRdb on the PCR reads, yielding one entry per CDR3 protein. The repertoire holds roughly 350,000 distinct CDR3 sequences, with approximately 10% as singletons. The specimen was PBMCs from the stem cell graft donor, collected from the stem cell graft. The source of these receptors is a human donor who donated a stem cell graft to a child with acute lymphoblastic leukemia.

V usage is TRBV4-1 and J usage is TRBJ2-5; possibly TRBD1 for D (6 bases). Germline V gives CDR1 MGHRA, CDR2 YSYEKL. Trimming took 2 bases from V and 5 from J, leaving 12 bases between them. The CDR3 extends over 14 amino acids. DNA for the CDR3: TGCGCCAGCAGCCAACCCGGCAGGGGCGAGACCCAGTACTTC. It is translated as CASSQPGRGETQYF.

This clonotype was detected many times. The CDR3 nucleotides are TGTGCCAGCAGCTACCAACAGGGGCATTACGAGCAGTACTTC. This sequence encodes CASSYQQGHYEQYF. The chain combines TRBV7-2 with TRBJ2-7; 7 nucleotides align to TRBD1. Trimming at V came to 4 bases and at J to 4 bases, leaving 7 bases not matched to a gene. Germline lookup yields CDR1 SGHTA and CDR2 FQGNSA. The CDR3 contains 14 residues. Supplemented by reference TRBV7-2 and TRBJ2-7, the full variable domain reads GAGVSQSPSNKVTEKGKDVELRCDPISGHTALYWYRQSLGQGLEFLIYFQGNSAPDKSGLPSDRFSAERTGGSVSTLTIQRTQQEDSAVYLCASSYQQGHYEQYFGPGTRLTVT.

In this sample, this clonotype turned up a few times. The V call is TRBV20-1, the J call TRBJ1-5; D possibly corresponds to TRBD1 (6 bases). This CDR3 has 17 residues. Trimming removed 1 base from V and 0 bases from J, with 16 bases in between. The germline gives CDR1 DFQATT, CDR2 SNEGSKA (reference sequence). CDR3 DNA: TGCAGTGCTAGAGCCGGGACACGACTTTATAGCAATCAGCCCCAGCATTTT. Translating it yields CSARAGTRLYSNQPQHF.

V usage is TRBV20-1 and J usage is TRBJ1-1, with unresolved D. The CDR3 is 14 residues long. CDR1 and CDR2 from the germline V gene are DFQATT and SNEGSKA (reference sequence). V lost 1 base, J lost 0 bases, and 9 bases lay in between. The CDR3 here is CSARVGGVNTEAFF. CDR3 sequence (DNA): TGCAGTGCTAGAGTGGGCGGGGTGAACACTGAAGCTTTCTTT.

In this sample, this clonotype turned up a few times. This chain joins TRBV6-1 and TRBJ2-3; D gene unclear. The CDR3 covers 13 residues. Germline V gene lookup returns CDR1 MNHNS and CDR2 SASEGT. Trimming took off 0 bases at V and 5 bases at J, with 6 bases between the two ends. In nucleotides, the CDR3 is TGTGCCAGCAGTGAAGCTCCCGGAGATACGCAGTATTTT. This translates into CASSEAPGDTQYF.

This sequence joins TRBV25-1 and TRBJ2-5, with D unresolved. Trimming took 4 bases from V and 0 from J, leaving 9 bases between them. Germline loops: CDR1 MGHDK, CDR2 SYGVNS. This CDR3 has 14 residues. In DNA form, the CDR3 reads TGTGCCAGCAGTGGAAGCACGTACCAAGAGACCCAGTACTTC. Its protein product is CASSGSTYQETQYF.

This clonotype was seen more than once but under ten times. The chain recombines TRBV5-1 with TRBJ2-1; D remains ambiguous. V was trimmed by 8 bases and J by 4 bases, leaving 19 bases between them. The CDR3 covers 15 residues. CDR1 is SGHRS and CDR2 is YFSETQ in the germline V gene. The CDR3 here is CASGAGLKRYNEQFF. In DNA, the CDR3 is TGCGCCAGTGGCGCAGGTCTTAAAAGGTACAATGAGCAGTTCTTC.

V usage is TRBV27 and J usage is TRBJ2-7; 7 bases agree with TRBD2. With V trimmed by 4 bases and J by 0 bases, 3 bases remained unmatched. The germline V gene has CDR1 MNHEY and CDR2 SMNVEV (reference sequence). The CDR3 runs 14 residues. CDR3 region: CASSWGGISYEQYF. For the CDR3, the DNA is TGTGCCAGCAGTTGGGGGGGGATCTCCTACGAGCAGTACTTC.

This clonotype was recorded at least ten times. The chain employs TRBV7-2 and TRBJ2-7; 7 bases are a match to TRBD2. The CDR3 runs to 16 residues. The V gene's germline CDR1 is SGHTA and CDR2 FQGNSA. Losses at the gene ends were 1 base for V and 0 bases for J; bases not matched to a gene: 6. The CDR3 DNA is TGTGCCAGCAGCTTAGGGGCCCCGGGGGGCTCCTACGAGCAGTACTTC. Amino acids: CASSLGAPGGSYEQYF. Filled out from reference TRBV7-2 and TRBJ2-7, the complete variable domain reads GAGVSQSPSNKVTEKGKDVELRCDPISGHTALYWYRQSLGQGLEFLIYFQGNSAPDKSGLPSDRFSAERTGGSVSTLTIQRTQQEDSAVYLCASSLGAPGGSYEQYFGPGTRLTVT.

The CDR3 DNA reads TGTGCCAGCAGCCGAGGAGAGAGGGTCCACGAGCAGTACTTC. Protein sequence: CASSRGERVHEQYF. The genes are TRBV7-9 and TRBJ2-7, with a weak D call TRBD2 (5 bases). Per germline, CDR1 SEHNR and CDR2 FQNEAQ (reference sequence). Trimming removed 5 bases from V and 5 bases from J, with 16 bases in between. The CDR3 is 14 amino acids.

This clonotype came up many times. The V and J genes are TRBV28 and TRBJ2-2, with D tentatively TRBD2 (5 bases). Germline CDR1 and CDR2: MDHEN and SYDVKM. Trimming removed 6 bases from V and 1 base from J, with 12 bases in between. The CDR3 sequence is 15 residues long. The CDR3 is CASRHTRGNTGELFF. The CDR3 coding sequence is TGTGCCAGCAGACACACACGGGGGAACACCGGGGAGCTGTTTTTT.

In its sample, this clonotype was seen many times. The rearrangement links TRBV2 to TRBJ1-1; no firm D call. V gave up 8 bases and J gave up 0 bases, with 4 bases separating them. The CDR3 consists of 11 residues. CDR1 and CDR2 (germline): SNHLY, FYNNEI. CDR3 amino acids: CASQLNTEAFF. The DNA of the CDR3 is TGTGCCAGCCAACTGAACACTGAAGCTTTCTTT.

This clonotype appeared a few times. The rearrangement uses TRBV12-3 or TRBV12-4 and TRBJ2-1; 9 bases are shared with TRBD2. V shed 3 bases, J shed 8 bases, and the junction held 11 bases outside the gene matches. This CDR3 region has 16 residues. CDR3 sequence reads: CASSLELREGLYEQFF. CDR3 nucleotide sequence: TGTGCCAGCAGTTTGGAGTTGCGGGAGGGCCTATATGAGCAGTTCTTC.

This chain links TRBV4-3 with TRBJ2-1; 9 bases align to TRBD2. Trimming took 0 bases from V and 5 from J; bases not matched to a gene: 8. The CDR3 consists of 17 residues. Germline assignment: CDR1 LGHNA and CDR2 YSLEER. Written as DNA, the CDR3 is TGCGCCAGCAGCCAAGATAGGGCGGGAGGGGGACACAATGAGCAGTTCTTC. Its translation is CASSQDRAGGGHNEQFF.

This clonotype was observed a few times. The V gene is TRBV11-1, the J gene TRBJ2-1, with TRBD2 identical over 14 bases. The length of the CDR3 is 19 residues. Germline CDR1 SGHAT, CDR2 FQDESV (reference sequence). V lost 7 bases, J lost 4 bases, and 15 bases stayed unmatched. CDR3 region: CASNGYGLAGGGGYNEQFF. In DNA form, the CDR3 reads TGTGCCAGCAACGGATACGGACTAGCGGGAGGAGGGGGATACAATGAGCAGTTCTTC.